This is a list of T cell receptor beta chains from one sample in a study of T cell repertoires in cytomegalovirus infection. Which antigens these TCRs recognize remains unknown. TCRdb recomputed calls from the reads with MiXCR, one row per CDR3 protein. Altogether roughly 920,000 distinct CDR3 sequences are present, around 32% being singletons, with the ten largest covering over 11%. The source was cultured CD8+ T cells from PBMCs, collected from culture after CMV antigen stimulation. All receptors derive from a human donor in good health (CMV status not recorded). Some clones in this sample may be carry-over from other donors' samples. CDR3s include the opening cysteine and the closing phenylalanine or tryptophan. Each record gives: D gene, J gene, clone size, V gene, CDR3 protein, CDR3 DNA. A D gene is named only where the DNA matches it firmly. Clone size, where shown, is once, few, many, or a class for clones that have expanded.

D gene: .; J gene: TRBJ1-5; clone size: .; V gene: TRBV28; CDR3 protein: CASSDSRRGDQPQHF; CDR3 DNA: TGTGCCAGCAGCGACTCACGAAGGGGGGATCAGCCCCAGCATTTT
D gene: .; J gene: TRBJ2-3; clone size: .; V gene: TRBV7-6; CDR3 protein: CASSSDSLASTDTQYF; CDR3 DNA: TGTGCCAGCAGCTCGGACAGCTTGGCTAGCACAGATACGCAGTATTTT
D gene: .; J gene: TRBJ2-5; clone size: .; V gene: TRBV6-1; CDR3 protein: CASRKSTETQYF; CDR3 DNA: TGTGCCAGTCGAAAGTCGACGGAGACCCAGTACTTC
D gene: .; J gene: TRBJ1-6; clone size: .; V gene: TRBV27; CDR3 protein: CASSLSAGASPLHF; CDR3 DNA: TGTGCCAGCAGTTTATCAGCGGGAGCTTCACCCCTCCACTTT
D gene: .; J gene: TRBJ1-5; clone size: .; V gene: TRBV7-9; CDR3 protein: CASSPWPNQPQHF; CDR3 DNA: TGTGCCAGCAGCCCCTGGCCCAATCAGCCCCAGCATTTT
D gene: TRBD2; J gene: TRBJ2-3; clone size: .; V gene: TRBV12-3/TRBV12-4; CDR3 protein: CASSPWAASGGHTDTQYF; CDR3 DNA: TGTGCCAGCAGCCCCTGGGCGGCTAGCGGGGGCCACACAGATACGCAGTATTTT
D gene: TRBD1; J gene: TRBJ2-7; clone size: few; V gene: TRBV4-3; CDR3 protein: CASSQVRTGPSYEQYF; CDR3 DNA: TGCGCCAGCAGCCAAGTCCGGACAGGGCCCTCCTACGAGCAGTACTTC
D gene: TRBD2; J gene: TRBJ2-5; clone size: .; V gene: TRBV11-3; CDR3 protein: CASSIGVAGEETQYF; CDR3 DNA: TGTGCCAGCAGCATTGGGGTAGCGGGGGAAGAGACCCAGTACTTC
D gene: .; J gene: TRBJ2-2; clone size: few; V gene: TRBV12-5; CDR3 protein: CASGITTEPNTGELFF; CDR3 DNA: TGTGCTAGTGGGATTACCACGGAGCCGAACACCGGGGAGCTGTTTTTT
D gene: .; J gene: TRBJ2-2; clone size: .; V gene: TRBV15; CDR3 protein: CATSSGIIGIGGELFF; CDR3 DNA: TGTGCCACCAGCAGTGGTATAATAGGGATTGGCGGGGAGCTGTTTTTT
D gene: .; J gene: TRBJ1-2; clone size: .; V gene: TRBV7-9; CDR3 protein: CASSLATVLHGYTF; CDR3 DNA: TGTGCCAGCAGCTTAGCGACGGTTTTACATGGCTACACCTTC
D gene: TRBD1; J gene: TRBJ2-7; clone size: .; V gene: TRBV10-1; CDR3 protein: CASSDGRDRSSYEQYF; CDR3 DNA: TGCGCCAGCAGTGACGGGCGGGACAGGTCCTCCTACGAGCAGTACTTC
D gene: .; J gene: TRBJ1-1; clone size: .; V gene: TRBV29-1; CDR3 protein: CSVDRANTEALF; CDR3 DNA: TGCAGCGTTGACAGGGCGAACACTGAAGCTCTCTTT
D gene: TRBD2; J gene: TRBJ2-2; clone size: once; V gene: TRBV20-1; CDR3 protein: CSALGGLAGGQNGELFF; CDR3 DNA: TGCAGTGCCCTAGGGGGGCTAGCGGGGGGGCAGAACGGGGAGCTGTTTTTT
D gene: TRBD1; J gene: TRBJ1-1; clone size: .; V gene: TRBV5-5; CDR3 protein: CASISGGAGTEAFF; CDR3 DNA: TGTGCCAGCATTTCAGGGGGCGCGGGCACTGAAGCTTTCTTT
D gene: TRBD1; J gene: TRBJ2-1; clone size: few; V gene: TRBV29-1; CDR3 protein: CSAEGQGGNEQFF; CDR3 DNA: TGCAGCGCCGAAGGACAGGGTGGGAATGAGCAGTTCTTC
D gene: TRBD2; J gene: TRBJ2-1; clone size: once; V gene: TRBV10-3; CDR3 protein: CAISEGGVNNEQFF; CDR3 DNA: TGTGCCATCAGTGAGGGGGGGGTGAACAATGAGCAGTTCTTC
D gene: TRBD1; J gene: TRBJ1-1; clone size: few; V gene: TRBV7-6; CDR3 protein: CASSLGKGQANTEAFF; CDR3 DNA: TGTGCCAGCAGCTTAGGGAAGGGACAGGCCAACACTGAAGCTTTCTTT
D gene: TRBD2; J gene: TRBJ2-1; clone size: .; V gene: TRBV20-1; CDR3 protein: CSARDPKRGDPNEQFF; CDR3 DNA: TGCAGTGCTAGAGATCCCAAGCGGGGGGACCCCAATGAGCAGTTCTTC
D gene: .; J gene: TRBJ1-2; clone size: few; V gene: TRBV19; CDR3 protein: CASSIVEAEYGYTF; CDR3 DNA: TGTGCCAGTAGTATAGTTGAAGCGGAGTATGGCTACACCTTC
D gene: .; J gene: TRBJ2-2; clone size: once; V gene: TRBV6-5; CDR3 protein: CASSYSNFPGELFF; CDR3 DNA: TGTGCCAGCAGTTACTCGAATTTCCCCGGGGAGCTGTTTTTT
D gene: .; J gene: TRBJ1-1; clone size: .; V gene: TRBV7-9; CDR3 protein: CASSHLGMNTEAFF; CDR3 DNA: TGTGCCAGCAGCCATCTCGGGATGAACACTGAAGCTTTCTTT
D gene: TRBD1; J gene: TRBJ2-1; clone size: .; V gene: TRBV9; CDR3 protein: CASSAPTGISYNEQFF; CDR3 DNA: TGTGCCAGCAGCGCACCGACAGGGATAAGCTACAATGAGCAGTTCTTC
D gene: TRBD2; J gene: TRBJ2-2; clone size: .; V gene: TRBV10-3; CDR3 protein: CAITAGGPSGELFF; CDR3 DNA: TGTGCCATCACGGCGGGGGGGCCGTCCGGGGAGCTGTTTTTT
D gene: .; J gene: TRBJ1-4; clone size: few; V gene: TRBV19; CDR3 protein: CASSSPGRLEKLFF; CDR3 DNA: TGTGCCAGCTCGTCTCCAGGGAGGCTTGAAAAACTGTTTTTT
D gene: .; J gene: TRBJ1-3; clone size: .; V gene: TRBV6-5; CDR3 protein: CASSYYSGTLGSPGNTIYF; CDR3 DNA: TGTGCCAGCAGTTACTATTCCGGGACCCTAGGATCCCCTGGAAACACCATATATTTT